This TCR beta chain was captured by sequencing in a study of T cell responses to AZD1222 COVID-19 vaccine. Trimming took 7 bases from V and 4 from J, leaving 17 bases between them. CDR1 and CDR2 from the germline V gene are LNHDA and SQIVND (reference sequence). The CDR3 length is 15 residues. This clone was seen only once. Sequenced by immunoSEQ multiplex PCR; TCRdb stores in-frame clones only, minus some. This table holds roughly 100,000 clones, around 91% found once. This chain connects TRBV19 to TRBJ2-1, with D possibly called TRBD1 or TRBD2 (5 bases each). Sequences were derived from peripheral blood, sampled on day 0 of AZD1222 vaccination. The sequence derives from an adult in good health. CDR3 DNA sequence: TGTGCCAGTAAATTTGAGAGGGGTCAGTACAATGAGCAGTTCTTC. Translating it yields CASKFERGQYNEQFF.